The 20 T cell receptor beta chains in this list originate from one sample, sequenced in a study of shared T cell receptors in the human thymus. TCRdb keeps only in-frame clones here, not all; method: immunoSEQ multiplex PCR. The repertoire consists of some 760,000 clones, with approximately 83% occurring once and the leading ten covering over 0.008%. These sequences were also reported in another study, on human thymus T cells.

Sequenced material: thymocytes. These TCRs come from a girl in the first two years of life with a congenital heart defect.

This clone has just one count. The rearrangement joins TRBV7-2 to TRBJ2-7, with D perhaps matching TRBD2 (6 bases). The CDR3 loop spans 14 amino acids. V lost 2 bases, J lost 5 bases, and 13 bases lay in between. Germline-derived CDR1 and CDR2 are SGHTA and FQGNSA. CDR3 in amino acids: CASSLTGEENEQYF. DNA for the CDR3: TGTGCCAGCAGCTTAACCGGGGAGGAGAACGAGCAGTACTTC.

The gene calls are TRBV29-1 and TRBJ2-2, with 13 bases that match TRBD2. V dropped 7 bases and J dropped 1; count of bases not matched to a gene: 3. CDR1 is SQVTM, CDR2 ANQGSEA, per germline. The CDR3 sequence is 15 residues long. The CDR3 region is CSGRTSGGNTGELFF. The CDR3 DNA reads as TGCAGCGGGCGGACTAGCGGGGGGAACACCGGGGAGCTGTTTTTT.

The chain carries TRBV2 and TRBJ1-1; 8 bases are a match to TRBD1. This CDR3 has 18 residues. J was trimmed by 4 bases and V by 4 bases; bases with no gene match: 17. Per the germline V gene, CDR1 is SNHLY and CDR2 is FYNNEI. The CDR3, as DNA: TGTGCCAGCAGTGCTCCCGGGACAGGCGGGGTAAGAGGCACTGAAGCTTTCTTT. Its protein is CASSAPGTGGVRGTEAFF.

The rearrangement joins TRBV9 to TRBJ2-5, with 12 bases aligning to TRBD2. Germline trimming cut 0 bases from V and 5 bases from J; bases unmatched to any gene: 14. Germline-derived CDR1 and CDR2 are SGDLS and YYNGEE. The CDR3 sequence is 19 residues long. The DNA of the CDR3 is TGTGCCAGCAGCGTAGGAGATTTGGGCCTAGCGGGGGGGTCGGAGACCCAGTACTTC. Protein sequence: CASSVGDLGLAGGSETQYF.

This chain joins TRBV11-2 and TRBJ2-7; 9 bases are shared with TRBD1. This CDR3 comprises 14 residues. In germline, CDR1 is SGHAT, CDR2 FQNNGV. V lost 0 bases and J lost 8; bases outside the gene matches: 5. The CDR3 loop reads CASSLDEDRGQQYF. The CDR3 bases are TGTGCCAGCAGCTTAGACGAGGACAGGGGCCAGCAGTACTTC.

The chain has TRBV4-1 and TRBJ2-2; possible D gene TRBD1, 6 bases. V lost 0 bases and J lost 3, with 17 bases in between. Germline-derived CDR1 and CDR2 are MGHRA and YSYEKL. This CDR3 region has 18 residues. The CDR3 DNA sequence: TGCGCCAGCAGCCAAGATCCCCAGGGGACGACGGACACCGGGGAGCTGTTTTTT. Amino acids: CASSQDPQGTTDTGELFF.

The J gene is TRBJ2-6, the V gene TRBV7-8, with TRBD2 identical over 16 bases. CDR1 is SGHVS and CDR2 is FQNEAQ in the germline V gene. With 6 bases clipped from V and 2 bases from J, the junction kept 1 base outside the gene matches. This CDR3 contains 17 residues. The DNA for the CDR3 is TGTGCCAGCAGGGGACTAGCGGGGGGGCCTGGGGCCAACGTCCTGACTTTC. Amino acid sequence: CASRGLAGGPGANVLTF.

The gene calls are TRBV29-1 and TRBJ2-2; 9 nucleotides agree with TRBD2. Germline CDR1 is SQVTM and CDR2 is ANQGSEA. The V and J ends lost 6 bases and 7 bases, in that order; junction bases with no gene match: 6. The CDR3 has 13 amino acids. The CDR3 DNA reads TGCAGCGTCGCGGGGGGGCCGAACGGGGAGCTGTTTTTT. It codes for CSVAGGPNGELFF.

CDR3 sequence: CASSERLPYEQYF. DNA of the CDR3: TGTGCCAGCAGTGAGCGGCTACCCTACGAGCAGTACTTC. The rearrangement uses TRBV2 and TRBJ2-7; D remains ambiguous. The V and J ends lost 3 bases and 2 bases respectively, with 8 bases between them. The CDR3 spans 13 residues. Germline V gene lookup returns CDR1 SNHLY and CDR2 FYNNEI.

The chain recombines TRBV2 with TRBJ1-3; D is perhaps TRBD1 (5 bases). Germline V gene data show CDR1 as SNHLY and CDR2 as FYNNEI. The CDR3 is 18 residues long. Trimming shortened V by 5 bases and J by 4 bases, and 24 bases separated the two germline ends. This CDR3 reads CASSPEPPRCRTGNTIYF. Here the CDR3 DNA reads TGTGCCAGCAGTCCGGAACCCCCAAGATGCAGGACAGGAAACACCATATATTTT.

The chain uses TRBV4-3 and TRBJ2-4; perhaps TRBD1 as D (5 bases). CDR1 and CDR2 from the germline V gene are LGHNA and YSLEER. CDR3 size: 15 residues. Trimming took 4 bases from V and 8 from J, leaving 18 bases between them. The CDR3 loop reads CASSRSGAPPDIQYF. CDR3 DNA sequence: TGCGCCAGCAGCCGGTCTGGGGCCCCTCCGGACATTCAGTACTTC.

The chain couples TRBV28 to TRBJ1-6, with D perhaps TRBD1 (5 bases). With 8 bases removed from V and 8 bases from J, the gap between germline ends came to 13 bases. The CDR3 runs to 13 residues. Germline CDR1 MDHEN, CDR2 SYDVKM. The CDR3 loop is CASAGGLDSPLHF. The CDR3 DNA reads TGTGCCAGCGCGGGGGGTTTAGATTCACCCCTCCACTTT.

The CDR3 sequence is CASSRPGVDYGYTF. CDR3 in DNA: TGTGCCAGCAGCCGACCAGGGGTGGACTATGGCTACACCTTC. The rearrangement links TRBV14 to TRBJ1-2; D is perhaps TRBD1 (6 bases). CDR1 SGHDN and CDR2 FVKESK come from the germline V gene. The CDR3 runs to 14 residues. The V and J ends lost 4 bases and 3 bases respectively, with 12 bases between them.

The rearrangement uses TRBV28 and TRBJ1-2, with TRBD1 identical over 7 bases. This CDR3 region has 16 residues. V dropped 4 bases and J dropped 3; count of bases not matched to a gene: 11. From germline, CDR1 is MDHEN and CDR2 SYDVKM. CDR3 DNA sequence: TGTGCCAGCAGTTACGGGACCGCGACAGGGTACTATGGCTACACCTTC. Encoded protein: CASSYGTATGYYGYTF.

The chain joins TRBV5-6 to TRBJ1-6; no definite D call. This CDR3 region has 13 residues. Deletions cut 4 bases from V and 10 bases from J, with 12 bases between. The germline gives CDR1 SGHDT, CDR2 YYEEEE. Here the CDR3 DNA reads TGTGCCAGCAGCCTGGCTAGTAGATCACCCCTCCACTTT. It specifies CASSLASRSPLHF.

The V call is TRBV19, the J call TRBJ1-5; unclear D gene. Trimming removed 4 bases at V and 0 bases at J, with 10 bases between. The germline CDR1 and CDR2 sequences are LNHDA and SQIVND (reference sequence). This CDR3 contains 15 residues. Here the CDR3 DNA reads TGTGCCAGTAGTAGACGAGCGTATAGCAATCAGCCCCAGCATTTT. Amino acids: CASSRRAYSNQPQHF.

This chain uses TRBV28 with TRBJ2-6; D gene ambiguous. This CDR3 contains 14 residues. Trimming cost V 5 bases and J 0 bases, with 5 bases left between them. Per germline, CDR1 MDHEN and CDR2 SYDVKM. Here the CDR3 reads CASSPFSGANVLTF. The CDR3 nucleotides read TGTGCCAGCAGTCCTTTCTCTGGGGCCAACGTCCTGACTTTC. Combining the CDR3 with reference TRBV28 and TRBJ2-6 gives the whole variable domain DVKVTQSSRYLVKRTGEKVFLECVQDMDHENMFWYRQDPGLGLRLIYFSYDVKMKEKGDIPEGYSVSREKKERFSLILESASTNQTSMYLCASSPFSGANVLTFGAGSRLTVL.

The V call is TRBV11-2, the J call TRBJ1-2; D possibly corresponds to TRBD1 (6 bases). V dropped 4 bases and J dropped 5 bases, with 11 bases sitting between them. This CDR3 contains 13 residues. Germline V gene lookup returns CDR1 SGHAT and CDR2 FQNNGV. For the CDR3, the DNA is TGTGCCAGCAGCTCTAGAGGGGGTTATGGCTACACCTTC. Protein product: CASSSRGGYGYTF.

This clone was found once. The gene calls are TRBV27 and TRBJ1-1; tentative D call: TRBD1 (6 bases). Trimming removed 1 base at V and 1 base at J, with 28 bases between. Germline V lookup: CDR1 MNHEY, CDR2 SMNVEV (reference sequence). The CDR3 has 21 amino acids. The CDR3: CASSLLPQGRSIPASNTEAFF. In DNA form, the CDR3 reads TGTGCCAGCAGTTTATTACCCCAGGGGCGGTCAATCCCTGCCTCGAACACTGAAGCTTTCTTT.

The chain combines TRBV10-2 with TRBJ1-2, with 11 nucleotides matching TRBD1. Per germline, CDR1 WSHSY and CDR2 SAAADI. The CDR3 loop spans 14 amino acids. J lost 8 bases, V lost 6 bases, and 8 bases had no gene match. The CDR3 here is CASRSTDRGLGYTF. The CDR3, as DNA: TGCGCCAGCAGGAGTACGGACAGGGGGCTAGGCTACACCTTC.